Listed here are 20 T cell receptor beta chains from one sample, sequenced in a study of T cells in Graves' hyperthyroidism and ophthalmopathy. The CDR3 regions of TCR beta were amplified from RNA transcripts. HTBI primers were employed in a first-round RT-PCR of the TCR CDR3. TCRdb called the multiplex PCR reads again in MiXCR, with one record for every CDR3 protein. Found here are 350,000 to 400,000 distinct CDR3 sequences, more than 12% of them singletons; the top ten hold about 33%. What was sequenced was blood. These receptors were collected from a woman in her 30s with Graves' hyperthyroidism.

This clonotype was counted at least ten times. The chain has TRBV30 and TRBJ2-3; the D call may be TRBD1 or TRBD2 (5 bases each). Germline assignment: CDR1 GTSNPN and CDR2 SVGIG (reference sequence). The CDR3 spans 15 residues. V was pared by 1 base and J by 2 bases, with 13 bases between. This chain's CDR3 is CAWSGIGTITDTQYF. CDR3 bases: TGTGCCTGGAGTGGTATCGGGACCATCACAGATACGCAGTATTTT.

A few counts support this clonotype. The chain is built from TRBV6-1 and TRBJ2-3; D is unresolved. Germline-derived CDR1 and CDR2 are MNHNS and SASEGT. Trimming removed 5 bases from V and 9 bases from J, with 12 bases in between. The CDR3 sequence is 12 residues long. The CDR3: CASSTVEGTQYF. For the CDR3, the DNA is TGTGCCAGCAGTACAGTAGAAGGAACGCAGTATTTT.

In this sample, this clonotype turned up many times. This chain links TRBV10-3 with TRBJ2-3; 7 nucleotides agree with TRBD1. Germline CDR1 reads ENHRY; CDR2 reads SYGVKD. CDR3 length equals 16 residues. J gave up 4 bases and V 0 bases, and 7 bases lay outside the gene matches. The CDR3 region has the DNA TGTGCCATCAGTGAGTCCCCCGGGCAGGGGGCAGATACGCAGTATTTT. This codes for CAISESPGQGADTQYF.

This clonotype came up a few times. The chain couples TRBV7-3 to TRBJ2-1; D remains unclear. CDR1 is SGHTA, CDR2 FQGTGA, per germline. The CDR3 extends over 12 amino acids. Trimming took off 5 bases at V and 5 bases at J, with 7 bases between the two ends. CDR3 sequence: CASSVQHNEQFF. In DNA, the CDR3 is TGTGCCAGCAGCGTACAGCACAATGAGCAGTTCTTC.

This clonotype was recorded only once. A clone one base away is much larger, so this may be a read error. V is TRBV6-1 and J is TRBJ1-1; D call uncertain. The ends were cut back, 6 bases at V and 5 bases at J, with 19 bases in the middle. The CDR3 contains 15 residues. In germline, CDR1 is MNHNS, CDR2 SASEGT. The CDR3 reads CASSNGYLGRTEAFF. The CDR3 DNA follows: TGTGCCAGCAGCAACGGATATTTAGGGAGGACTGAAGCTTTCTTT.

CDR3 loop: CSVGGGRYEQYF. The CDR3 bases are TGCAGCGTTGGGGGGGGGAGGTACGAGCAGTACTTC. This chain uses TRBV29-1 with TRBJ2-7; 7 nucleotides align to TRBD2. With 4 bases clipped from V and 4 bases from J, the junction kept 4 bases outside the gene matches. The CDR3 sequence is 12 residues long. CDR1 is SQVTM, CDR2 ANQGSEA, per germline.

This clonotype was recorded at least ten times. J is TRBJ2-5 and V is TRBV5-1, with TRBD1 matching over 10 bases. The ends lost 1 base at V and 3 bases at J; junction bases unmatched: 3. This CDR3 contains 15 residues. The germline V gene encodes CDR1 SGHRS and CDR2 YFSETQ. The CDR3 coding sequence is TGCGCCAGCAGCTTGTGGGGGACAGGGGAAGAGACCCAGTACTTC. Translating it yields CASSLWGTGEETQYF.

Regarding this clonotype: This may come from a read error, since a much larger clone is one base off. The V call is TRBV6-1, the J call TRBJ2-1; the match to TRBD1 covers 7 bases. The CDR3 extends over 13 amino acids. The germline gives CDR1 MNHNS, CDR2 SASEGT. Here the CDR3 DNA reads TGTGCCAGCAGTGATTTAGGGGGCAATGGGCAGTTCTTC. Amino acid sequence: CASSDLGGNGQFF.

This clonotype was detected only a few times. The chain links TRBV5-1 to TRBJ2-1; either TRBD1 or TRBD2 may fit D (5 bases each). Germline values: CDR1 SGHRS, CDR2 YFSETQ. Trimming left V 0 bases short and J 2 bases short, with 15 bases between. The CDR3 covers 17 residues. CDR3 DNA sequence: TGCGCCAGCAGCTTGGCGGTTGGGGGTCGAACCTACAATGAGCAGTTCTTC. It codes for CASSLAVGGRTYNEQFF.

This clonotype appeared a few times. This chain connects TRBV27 to TRBJ1-3, with TRBD1 matching over 10 bases. Germline CDR1 MNHEY, CDR2 SMNVEV (reference sequence). The length of the CDR3 is 17 residues. V was pared by 6 bases and J by 6 bases, with 14 bases of the junction left unmatched. The CDR3 protein is CASRLTGGRQRENTIYF. CDR3 nucleotides: TGTGCCAGCAGGCTGACAGGGGGCCGCCAGAGGGAAAACACCATATATTTT.

This clonotype was counted a few times. The V gene is TRBV29-1, the J gene TRBJ2-4, with 12 bases identical to TRBD1. The junction had 6 bases not matched to a gene; V was cut back by 4 bases and J by 8 bases. Germline V gene sequence: CDR1 SQVTM, CDR2 ANQGSEA. This CDR3 is built from 14 residues. The CDR3, as DNA: TGCAGCGTTGTACGGGGACAGGGGGCTTACATTCAGTACTTC. Translation gives CSVVRGQGAYIQYF.

This clonotype was detected ten times or more. The genes are TRBV27 and TRBJ2-7; 13 nucleotides align to TRBD2. The CDR3 sequence is 17 residues long. V trimming: 4 bases; J trimming: 2 bases; junction bases outside the gene matches: 8. The germline V gene encodes CDR1 MNHEY and CDR2 SMNVEV (reference sequence). The CDR3 loop is CASSSLPGLAGPYEQYF. CDR3 DNA: TGTGCCAGCAGTTCACTACCGGGACTAGCGGGACCCTACGAGCAGTACTTC.

The V and J genes are TRBV2 and TRBJ2-2, with 8 bases aligning to TRBD1. In germline, CDR1 is SNHLY, CDR2 FYNNEI. The V and J ends lost 4 bases and 2 bases, in that order; junction bases with no gene match: 6. The CDR3 covers 16 residues. CDR3 nucleotide sequence: TGTGCCAGCAGTGTACGCGACAGGGGAAACACCGGGGAGCTGTTTTTT. Protein product: CASSVRDRGNTGELFF.

The chain combines TRBV7-9 with TRBJ1-5; weak D call: TRBD1 (6 bases). V lost 5 bases to trimming and J lost 4 bases, with 12 bases between them. From germline, CDR1 is SEHNR and CDR2 FQNEAQ (reference sequence). This CDR3 is built from 14 residues. The CDR3 DNA follows: TGTGCCAGCAGCAAAGGGACACAAAATCAGCCCCAGCATTTT. Protein: CASSKGTQNQPQHF.

The CDR3 is CASSYPAGRLDNEQFF. DNA for the CDR3: TGTGCCAGCAGTTACCCCGCGGGCCGTTTGGACAATGAGCAGTTCTTC. V gene TRBV6-2 or TRBV6-3 combines with J gene TRBJ2-1; the D gene is possibly TRBD2 (5 bases). Deletions cut 2 bases from V and 5 bases from J, with 16 bases between. CDR1 is MNHEY, CDR2 SVGEGT, per germline. This CDR3 comprises 16 residues.

This clonotype has a count of ten or more. This chain uses TRBV7-8 with TRBJ2-7; 8 bases are shared with TRBD1. Germline CDR1 reads SGHVS; CDR2 reads FQNEAQ. This CDR3 spans 12 amino acids. V shed 4 bases and J 6 bases; nucleotides not matched to a gene: 2. CDR3 sequence: CASSWTGFEQYF. In DNA form, the CDR3 reads TGTGCCAGCAGCTGGACAGGGTTCGAGCAGTACTTC. The full variable domain, with the rest looked up from reference TRBV7-8 and TRBJ2-7, is GAGVSQSPRYKVAKRGQDVALRCDPISGHVSLFWYQQALGQGPEFLTYFQNEAQLDKSGLPSDRFFAERPEGSVSTLKIQRTQQEDSAVYLCASSWTGFEQYFGPGTRLTVT.

Note on this clonotype: It may be a read error: a sequence one base away is much more abundant. The V and J genes are TRBV11-2 and TRBJ1-6, with D hard to call. In germline, CDR1 is SGHAT, CDR2 FQNNGV. The CDR3 consists of 16 residues. CDR3 in amino acids: CASSRTGGVYNSSLHF. CDR3 DNA: TGTGCCAGCAGCCGAACGGGTGGGGTATATAATTCATCCCTCCACTTT.

The V call is TRBV28, the J call TRBJ2-2; the D call may be TRBD1 or TRBD2 (5 bases each). V was pared by 0 bases and J by 4 bases, with 9 bases between. Germline V gene sequence: CDR1 MDHEN, CDR2 SYDVKM. The CDR3 covers 15 residues. The CDR3 coding sequence is TGTGCCAGCAGTTTATGGTCGAGGGGCACCGGGGAGCTGTTTTTT. This codes for CASSLWSRGTGELFF. Filled out from reference TRBV28 and TRBJ2-2, the complete variable domain reads DVKVTQSSRYLVKRTGEKVFLECVQDMDHENMFWYRQDPGLGLRLIYFSYDVKMKEKGDIPEGYSVSREKKERFSLILESASTNQTSMYLCASSLWSRGTGELFFGEGSRLTVL.

This clonotype was recorded a few times. CDR3 protein: CASSVTGLAEYNEQFF. CDR3 nucleotides: TGTGCCAGTAGTGTTACGGGACTAGCCGAATACAATGAGCAGTTCTTC. V is TRBV19 and J is TRBJ2-1, with 9 bases matching TRBD2. The length of the CDR3 is 16 residues. V gave up 5 bases and J gave up 4 bases; unmatched junction bases: 9. Looked up from germline, CDR1 is LNHDA and CDR2 is SQIVND (reference sequence).

The rearrangement uses TRBV28 and TRBJ1-4; no firm D call. This CDR3 has 13 residues. V was shortened by 11 bases and J by 1 base, with 11 bases between the two germline ends. Germline CDR1 reads MDHEN; CDR2 reads SYDVKM. The DNA for the CDR3 is TGTGCCGGCGGTTGGGTAACTAATGAAAAACTGTTTTTT. Encoded protein: CAGGWVTNEKLFF.